This T cell receptor beta chain was identified during a study of a mutant IDH1 vaccine in newly diagnosed glioma. Details on this clone: Its antigen is undetermined.

Profiled with immunoSEQ multiplex PCR; TCRdb holds only in-frame clones, not every one. Counted here are approximately 52,000 clones, roughly 72% occurring once; the ten biggest clones make up around 4.7%. Time point specified: week 47, end of study. Doses of 300 ug of mutant IDH1 20-mer peptide were given with topical imiquimod. The CDR3 consists of 17 residues. V lost 0 bases and J lost 5; bases outside the gene matches: 10. CDR1 and CDR2 (germline): SGHRS, YFSETQ. The source was PBMCs, collected from a glioma patient whose treatment included an IDH1 peptide vaccine. This TCR came from a woman aged 40 to 50 with glioma. Some clones in this sample may be carry-over from other donors' samples. V is TRBV5-1 and J is TRBJ2-7; 11 nucleotides match TRBD2. This CDR3 is CASSLGGSGRASDEQYF. CDR3 in DNA: TGCGCCAGCAGCTTGGGAGGTAGCGGGAGGGCGAGCGACGAGCAGTACTTC. Based on the CDR3 plus reference TRBV5-1 and TRBJ2-7, the full variable domain is KAGVTQTPRYLIKTRGQQVTLSCSPISGHRSVSWYQQTPGQGLQFLFEYFSETQRNKGNFPGRFSGRQFSNSRSEMNVSTLELGDSALYLCASSLGGSGRASDEQYFGPGTRLTVT.